This TCR beta chain was documented in a study of control samples from healthy donors and cancer patients. Germline lookup yields CDR1 DFQATT and CDR2 SNEGSKA (reference sequence). This CDR3 has 16 residues. V shed 3 bases, J shed 3 bases, and the junction held 10 bases outside the gene matches. The repertoire was sequenced with immunoSEQ multiplex PCR; TCRdb's copy has only in-frame clones and lacks some. The sample has 75,000 to 80,000 clones, about nine tenths seen once. The rearrangement joins TRBV20-1 to TRBJ1-4; TRBD1 agrees at 7 bases. The clonotype comes from a woman aged 45-65 years with colorectal cancer. The material sequenced was PBMCs. CDR3 nucleotides: TGCAGTGCTAGTGGGTCAGGGGGGAGGTCTAATGAAAAACTGTTTTTT. It is translated as CSASGSGGRSNEKLFF.